This TCR beta chain originates from a study of follicular helper T cells after annual influenza vaccination. Sequencing used immunoSEQ multiplex PCR; TCRdb keeps in-frame clones, though not all of them. The data hold about 9,300 clones, with around 90% observed a single time. Looked up from germline, CDR1 is SGHTA and CDR2 is FQGNSA. The CDR3 runs to 14 residues. V dropped 5 bases and J dropped 1 base, with 11 bases sitting between them. Regarding time point: 2015-2016 season, pre-vaccination. Source: CXCR5+ CD38- circulating T follicular helper cells from blood, taken on the day of influenza vaccination. Indicated subset: circulating Tfh, non-naive CD4+CXCR5+PD-1+ (ICOS+CD38+ or ICOS-CD38-). This clonotype was sampled from an adult who received the influenza vaccine. The chain links TRBV7-2 to TRBJ1-1, with D possibly matching TRBD1 (5 bases). Here the CDR3 DNA reads TGTGCCAGCAGCCCCGGGGCATCGAACACTGAAGCTTTCTTT. Its translation is CASSPGASNTEAFF.